This T cell receptor (beta chain) is from a study of blood T cell repertoires in COVID-19 (dated by TCRdb to about 2020). Background on the whole study: The collaborator samples originated in the United States, Italy and Spain and spanned the acute and convalescent phases of COVID-19. The repertoires were made available in a free public database intended to serve as a resource for research on the immune response to SARS-CoV-2. Deeply sampled blood TCRbeta repertoires from subjects exposed to, actively infected with, or recovered from COVID-19 were included in the dataset. A de-identified subject ID, COVID-19 status, age in years and sex were almost always included in the sample metadata. Where available, HLA class I and class II types were obtained from metadata supplied by the sample provider rather than from assay-based typing. The prospective study material was composed of cDNA or gDNA derived from T cells, B-cell-depleted T cells, or PBMCs. Samples came from the ongoing ImmuneRACE study (first 160 participants) plus 1,254 subjects from 6 global collaborators. The investigation overall reported the following: The quantity of clinical and demographic metadata differed by source and by participant and was supplied without curation.

With regard to this clone: Its antigen target is currently unknown. Base qualities are not at hand, and no much larger clone is one base apart.

From the cysteine up to the phenylalanine, the CDR3 has a length of 13 residues. The retained sequence is limited to the CDR3, 39 bases, with the frame set at the first base. CDR1 and CDR2 (MDHEN, SYDVKM) derive from the germline V gene. V is pruned by 5 bases and J by 10 bases, leaving 7 bases of the junction without a gene match. Whole blood was collected in K2EDTA tubes by collaborating institutions according to the institutions' own protocols. For TCRbeta analysis, collaborators shipped samples as frozen whole blood, isolated PBMCs, or DNA extracted from either of those sample types. TCRbeta CDR3 regions were amplified from genomic DNA using the immunoSEQ Assay, a bias-controlled multiplex PCR. Per the source publication's procedure: The number of nucleated cells in each sample was estimated by amplification of reference gene primers within the assay. To quantify the absolute abundance of each unique TCRbeta CDR3 rearrangement, sequence reads were collapsed and filtered. For each sample, productive Simpson clonality was calculated as the square root of Simpson's diversity index over productive rearrangements. TCRdb limited this immuneACCESS table to in-frame rearrangements with V and J called. A share of clones is missing; checked studies link under half to unresolved V genes, and the rest is unexplained. V and J calls and clone size are given by that table; D and trimming were obtained from the DNA. The sample table records about 86,000 clones; approximately 82% of these occur just once. The leading ten clones occupy 0.95% to 1.5% of the sample.

Sequencing input: peripheral blood. The rearranged segments are TRBV28 and TRBJ2-1, with 8 bases matching TRBD1. This TCR was sampled from a woman of 80 years or more with acute or convalescent COVID-19. The nucleotide sequence is TGTGCCAGCAGTCTTCAGGGGGCTCGGGAGCAGTTCTTC. Its protein product is CASSLQGAREQFF.